This record concerns one TCR beta chain sequence. Its antigen is currently unknown. This entry is derived from a study of cytomegalovirus exposure and HLA in healthy donors. Study observations and caveats: Productive rates of about 90% or about 30% were seen for most TCR beta V segments in an earlier analysis. Another analysis was done later, and it associated approximately 15,000 TCR beta sequences with HLA alleles at 0.05 false discovery rate. In a later analysis, HLA-C alleles had the fewest associated TCRs, DRB1 alleles the most. A highly shared variant cluster was judged a likely technical artifact.

The study ran its PCR with 60 Vbeta and 13 Jbeta primers. Profiling relied on immunoSEQ multiplex PCR, and the TCRdb table lists in-frame clones only, not all of them. Among around 120,000 clones, approximately 15% were seen once, and the ten largest hold 1.5% to 2%. The germline CDR1 and CDR2 sequences are MDHEN and SYDVKM. Trimming pared 5 bases from V and 3 bases from J, leaving 25 bases between. This CDR3 has 18 amino acids. The source material was PBMCs. The J gene is TRBJ1-1, the V gene TRBV28; tentative D call: TRBD1 (5 bases). The TCR sequence derives from a woman younger than 35 in good health and CMV-seronegative. In nucleotides, the CDR3 is TGTGCCAGCAGTCGTACTCCCCCCCCCAACGGGGGATACACTGAAGCTTTCTTT. This translates into CASSRTPPPNGGYTEAFF.